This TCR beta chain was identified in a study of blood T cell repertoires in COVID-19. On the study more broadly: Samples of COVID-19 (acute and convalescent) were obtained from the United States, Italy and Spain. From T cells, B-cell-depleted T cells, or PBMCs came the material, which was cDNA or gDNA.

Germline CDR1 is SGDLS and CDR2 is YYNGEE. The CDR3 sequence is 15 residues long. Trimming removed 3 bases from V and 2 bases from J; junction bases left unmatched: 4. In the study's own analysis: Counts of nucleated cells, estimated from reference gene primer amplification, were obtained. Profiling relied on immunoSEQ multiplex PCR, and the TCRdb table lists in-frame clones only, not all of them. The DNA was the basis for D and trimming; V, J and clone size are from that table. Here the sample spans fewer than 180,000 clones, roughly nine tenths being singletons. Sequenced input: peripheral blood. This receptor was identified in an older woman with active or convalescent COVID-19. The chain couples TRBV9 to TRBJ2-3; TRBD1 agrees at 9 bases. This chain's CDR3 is CASSEQGAPTDTQYF. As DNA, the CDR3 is TGTGCCAGCAGCGAACAGGGGGCGCCCACAGATACGCAGTATTTT. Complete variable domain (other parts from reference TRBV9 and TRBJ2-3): DSGVTQTPKHLITATGQRVTLRCSPRSGDLSVYWYQQSLDQGLQFLIQYYNGEERAKGNILERFSAQQFPDLHSELNLSSLELGDSALYFCASSEQGAPTDTQYFGPGTRLTVL.